Listed here is a single T cell receptor beta chain. This entry belongs to a study of blood T cell repertoires in COVID-19. Background on the study: Material from acute and convalescent COVID-19 was sourced from the United States, Italy and Spain.

Source study methods: It was from reference gene primer amplification that nucleated cell counts were estimated. Sequencing used immunoSEQ multiplex PCR; TCRdb keeps in-frame clones, though not all of them. The D gene and trimming were derived from the DNA, and the V and J assignments and clone size from that table. The data show about 74,000 clones, over 70% seen once. Between the trimmed V and J ends, which lost 3 bases and 1 base, there was a span of 12 bases. The CDR3 runs 16 residues. The germline CDR1 and CDR2 sequences are SGHVS and FQNEAQ. The sequence was obtained from an older man with acute or convalescent COVID-19. The sequenced sample consisted of peripheral blood. The chain has TRBV7-8 and TRBJ2-2; possible D gene TRBD2, 7 bases. CDR3 sequence: CASSFTGRGNTGELFF. The CDR3, as DNA: TGTGCCAGCAGCTTTACAGGGAGGGGGAACACCGGGGAGCTGTTTTTT.